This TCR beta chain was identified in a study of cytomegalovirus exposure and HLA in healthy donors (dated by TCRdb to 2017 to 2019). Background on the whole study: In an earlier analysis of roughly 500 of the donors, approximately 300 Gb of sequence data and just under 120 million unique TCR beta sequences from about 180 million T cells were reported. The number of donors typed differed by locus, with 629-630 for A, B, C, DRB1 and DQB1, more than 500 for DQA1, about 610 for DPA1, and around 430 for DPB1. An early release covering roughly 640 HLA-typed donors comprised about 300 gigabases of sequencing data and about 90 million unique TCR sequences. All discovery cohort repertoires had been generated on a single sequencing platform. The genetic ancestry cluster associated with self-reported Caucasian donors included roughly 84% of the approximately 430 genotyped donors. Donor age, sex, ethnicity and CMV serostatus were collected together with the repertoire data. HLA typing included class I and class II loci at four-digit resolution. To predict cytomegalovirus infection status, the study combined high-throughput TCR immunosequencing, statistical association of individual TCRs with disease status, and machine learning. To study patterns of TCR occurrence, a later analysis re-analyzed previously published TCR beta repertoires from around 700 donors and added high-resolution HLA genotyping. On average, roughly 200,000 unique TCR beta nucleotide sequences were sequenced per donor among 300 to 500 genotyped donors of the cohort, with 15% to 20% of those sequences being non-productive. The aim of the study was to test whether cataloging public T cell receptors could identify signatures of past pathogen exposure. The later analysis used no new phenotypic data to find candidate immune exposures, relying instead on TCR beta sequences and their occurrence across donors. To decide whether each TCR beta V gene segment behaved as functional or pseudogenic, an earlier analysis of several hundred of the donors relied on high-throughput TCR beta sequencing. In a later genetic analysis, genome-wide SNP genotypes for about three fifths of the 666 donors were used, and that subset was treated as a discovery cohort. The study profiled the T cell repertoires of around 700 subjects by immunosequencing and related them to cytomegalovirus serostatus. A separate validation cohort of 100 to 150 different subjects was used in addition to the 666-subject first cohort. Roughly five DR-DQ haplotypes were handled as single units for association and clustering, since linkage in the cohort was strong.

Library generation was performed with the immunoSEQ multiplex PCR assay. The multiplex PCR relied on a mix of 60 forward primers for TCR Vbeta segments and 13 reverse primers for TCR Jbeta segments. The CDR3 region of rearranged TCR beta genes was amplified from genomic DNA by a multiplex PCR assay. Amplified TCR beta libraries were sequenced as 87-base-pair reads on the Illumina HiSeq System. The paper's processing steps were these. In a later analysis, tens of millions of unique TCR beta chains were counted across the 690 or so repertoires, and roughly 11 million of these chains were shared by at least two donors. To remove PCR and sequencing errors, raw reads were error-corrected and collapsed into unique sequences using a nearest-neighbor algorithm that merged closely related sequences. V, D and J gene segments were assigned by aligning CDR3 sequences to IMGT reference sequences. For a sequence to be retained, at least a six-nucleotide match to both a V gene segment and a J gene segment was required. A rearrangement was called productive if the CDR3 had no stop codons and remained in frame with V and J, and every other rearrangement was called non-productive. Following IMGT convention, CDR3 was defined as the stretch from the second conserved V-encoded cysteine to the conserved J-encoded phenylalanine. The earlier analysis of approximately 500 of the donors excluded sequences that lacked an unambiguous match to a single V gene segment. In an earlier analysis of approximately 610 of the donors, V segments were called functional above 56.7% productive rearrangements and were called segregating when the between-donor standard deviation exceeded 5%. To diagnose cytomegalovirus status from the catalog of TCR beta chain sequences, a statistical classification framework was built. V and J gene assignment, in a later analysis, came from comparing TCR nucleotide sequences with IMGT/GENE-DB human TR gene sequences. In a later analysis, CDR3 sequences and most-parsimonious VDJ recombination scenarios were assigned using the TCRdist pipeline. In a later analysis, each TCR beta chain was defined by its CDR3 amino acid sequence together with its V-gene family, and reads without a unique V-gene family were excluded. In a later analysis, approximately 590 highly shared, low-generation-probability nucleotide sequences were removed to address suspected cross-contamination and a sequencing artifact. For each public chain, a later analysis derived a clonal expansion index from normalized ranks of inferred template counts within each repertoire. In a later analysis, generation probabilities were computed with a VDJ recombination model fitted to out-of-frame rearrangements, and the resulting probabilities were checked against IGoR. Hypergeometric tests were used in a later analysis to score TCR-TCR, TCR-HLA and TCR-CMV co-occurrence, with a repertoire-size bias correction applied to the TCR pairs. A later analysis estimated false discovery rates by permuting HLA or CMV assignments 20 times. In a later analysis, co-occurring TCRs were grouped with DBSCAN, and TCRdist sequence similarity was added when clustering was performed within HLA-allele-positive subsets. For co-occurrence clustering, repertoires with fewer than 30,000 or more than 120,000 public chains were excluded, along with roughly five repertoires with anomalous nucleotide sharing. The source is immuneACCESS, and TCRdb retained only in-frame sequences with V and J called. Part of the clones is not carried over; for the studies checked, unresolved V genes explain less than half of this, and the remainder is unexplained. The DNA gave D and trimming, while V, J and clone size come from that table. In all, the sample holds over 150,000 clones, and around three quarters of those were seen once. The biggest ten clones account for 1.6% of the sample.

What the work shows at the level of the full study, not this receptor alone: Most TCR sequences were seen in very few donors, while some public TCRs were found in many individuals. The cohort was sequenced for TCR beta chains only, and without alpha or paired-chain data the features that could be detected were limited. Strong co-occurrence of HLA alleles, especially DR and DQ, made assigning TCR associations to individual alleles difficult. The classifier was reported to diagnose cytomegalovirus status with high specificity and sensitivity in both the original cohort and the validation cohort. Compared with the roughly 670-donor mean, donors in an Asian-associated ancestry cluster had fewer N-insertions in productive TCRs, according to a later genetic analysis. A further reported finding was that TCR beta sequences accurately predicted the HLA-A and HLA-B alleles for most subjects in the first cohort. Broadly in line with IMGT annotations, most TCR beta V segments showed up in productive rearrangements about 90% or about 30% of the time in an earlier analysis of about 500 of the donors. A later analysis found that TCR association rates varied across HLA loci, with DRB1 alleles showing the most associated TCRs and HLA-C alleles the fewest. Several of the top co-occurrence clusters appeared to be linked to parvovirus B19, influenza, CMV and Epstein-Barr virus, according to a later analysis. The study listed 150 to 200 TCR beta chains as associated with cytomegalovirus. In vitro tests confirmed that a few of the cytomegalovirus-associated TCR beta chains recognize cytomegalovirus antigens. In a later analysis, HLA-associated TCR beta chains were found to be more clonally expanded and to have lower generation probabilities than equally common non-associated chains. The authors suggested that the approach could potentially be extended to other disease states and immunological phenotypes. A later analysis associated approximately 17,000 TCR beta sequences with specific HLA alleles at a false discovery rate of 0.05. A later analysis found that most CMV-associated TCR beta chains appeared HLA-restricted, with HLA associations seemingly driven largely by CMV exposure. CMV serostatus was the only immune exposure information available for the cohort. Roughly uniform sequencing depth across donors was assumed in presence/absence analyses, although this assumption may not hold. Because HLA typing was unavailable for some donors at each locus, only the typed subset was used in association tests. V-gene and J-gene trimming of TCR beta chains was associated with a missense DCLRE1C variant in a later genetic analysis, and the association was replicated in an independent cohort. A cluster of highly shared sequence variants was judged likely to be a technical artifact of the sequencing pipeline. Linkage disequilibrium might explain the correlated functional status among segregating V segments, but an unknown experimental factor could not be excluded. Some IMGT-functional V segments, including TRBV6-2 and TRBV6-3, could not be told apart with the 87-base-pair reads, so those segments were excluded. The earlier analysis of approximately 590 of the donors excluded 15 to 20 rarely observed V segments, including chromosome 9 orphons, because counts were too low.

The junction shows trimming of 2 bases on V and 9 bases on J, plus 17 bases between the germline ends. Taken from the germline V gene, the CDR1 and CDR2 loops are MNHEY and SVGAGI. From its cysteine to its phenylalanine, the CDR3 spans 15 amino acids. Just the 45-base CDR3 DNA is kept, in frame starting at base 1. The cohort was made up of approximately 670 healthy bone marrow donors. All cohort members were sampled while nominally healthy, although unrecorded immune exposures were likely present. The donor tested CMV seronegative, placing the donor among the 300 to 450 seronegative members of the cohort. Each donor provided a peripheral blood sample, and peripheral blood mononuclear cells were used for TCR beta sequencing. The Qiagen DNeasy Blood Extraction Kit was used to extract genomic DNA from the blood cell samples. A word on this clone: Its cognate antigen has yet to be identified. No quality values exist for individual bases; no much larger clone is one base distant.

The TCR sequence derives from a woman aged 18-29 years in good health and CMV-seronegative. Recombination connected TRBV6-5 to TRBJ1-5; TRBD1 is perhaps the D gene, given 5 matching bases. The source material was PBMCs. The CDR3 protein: CASSYGWGQKWPQHF. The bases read TGTGCCAGCAGTTACGGATGGGGCCAGAAATGGCCCCAGCATTTT.